The 32 T cell receptor beta chains presented below share a single source sample, sequenced in a study of T cells in Graves' hyperthyroidism and ophthalmopathy. What was amplified from RNA transcripts were TCR beta CDR3 regions. The study used the HTBI primer set for a first-round RT-PCR of the TCR CDR3. Each CDR3 protein is one row after TCRdb ran MiXCR on the multiplex PCR reads. The table has about 480,000 distinct CDR3 sequences, about 20% seen once. Sequencing was carried out using blood. Receptors originate from a woman aged 65 to 85 with Graves' ophthalmopathy.

This clonotype was counted ten times or more. V usage is TRBV7-9 and J usage is TRBJ1-4; tentatively, D is TRBD1 (6 bases). The CDR3 totals 16 residues. Trimming shortened V by 5 bases and J by 0 bases, and 13 bases separated the two germline ends. Per germline, CDR1 SEHNR and CDR2 FQNEAQ (reference sequence). The CDR3 coding sequence is TGTGCCAGCAGCCCCGGGACAACTGCAACTAATGAAAAACTGTTTTTT. Its protein is CASSPGTTATNEKLFF.

The chain uses TRBV20-1 and TRBJ2-1; 15 nucleotides agree with TRBD2. The trim removed 5 bases at V and 5 bases at J, leaving 1 base unmatched. The CDR3 is made up of 14 amino acids. The germline V gene has CDR1 DFQATT and CDR2 SNEGSKA (reference sequence). The DNA for the CDR3 is TGCAGTGCTCGGACTAGCGGGAGGGACAATGAGCAGTTCTTC. This gives the protein CSARTSGRDNEQFF.

This clonotype was counted only a few times. The chain combines TRBV7-3 with TRBJ2-1; TRBD2 matches at 7 bases. In germline, CDR1 is SGHTA, CDR2 FQGTGA. The J segment lost 8 bases and the V segment lost 5 bases, leaving 12 bases of the junction unmatched. CDR3 length: 15 residues. The DNA for the CDR3 is TGTGCCAGCAGCATAAGCGGGACTCCGACCGATGAGCAGTTCTTC. This gives the protein CASSISGTPTDEQFF.

This clonotype was seen a handful of times. The chain carries TRBV19 and TRBJ1-1; TRBD1 might be the D (6 bases). This CDR3 spans 17 amino acids. Germline assignment: CDR1 LNHDA and CDR2 SQIVND (reference sequence). The germline V and J ends were trimmed by 4 bases and 0 bases, with 18 bases remaining between them. The CDR3 region is CASSKLQGGLLNTEAFF. CDR3 coding DNA: TGTGCCAGTAGTAAACTACAGGGTGGCCTTCTGAACACTGAAGCTTTCTTT.

This clonotype was observed a few times. The chain carries TRBV20-1 and TRBJ2-3, with 8 bases fitting TRBD2. Unmatched junction bases numbered 5, after V lost 4 bases and J lost 2 bases. This CDR3 spans 14 amino acids. Germline V gene lookup returns CDR1 DFQATT and CDR2 SNEGSKA (reference sequence). CDR3 in DNA: TGCAGTGCTATAAAGCGGGAGACCACAGATACGCAGTATTTT. Protein: CSAIKRETTDTQYF.

Many counts were recorded for this clonotype. The V call is TRBV10-3, the J call TRBJ1-5, with TRBD1 as a possible D gene (6 bases). This CDR3 contains 13 residues. The V and J ends lost 6 bases and 0 bases respectively, with 6 bases between them. Germline CDR1 ENHRY, CDR2 SYGVKD. The CDR3 sequence: CAIRDSSNQPQHF. CDR3 nucleotide sequence: TGTGCCATCAGGGACAGTAGCAATCAGCCCCAGCATTTT.

Ten or more counts support this clonotype. The chain links TRBV12-3 or TRBV12-4 to TRBJ2-3; 11 bases fit TRBD2. Unmatched junction bases numbered 6, after V lost 6 bases and J lost 7 bases. The CDR3 consists of 14 residues. CDR3 amino acids: CASRLSGRGNTQYF. The CDR3 DNA reads TGTGCCAGCAGGCTTAGCGGGAGGGGAAATACGCAGTATTTT.

This rearrangement joins TRBV7-2 to TRBJ2-7, with 10 bases aligning to TRBD2. This CDR3 comprises 16 residues. The V and J ends lost 5 bases and 1 base, in that order; junction bases with no gene match: 8. Germline V gene sequence: CDR1 SGHTA, CDR2 FQGNSA. CDR3 sequence: CASSPRIAGGSYEQYF. DNA of the CDR3: TGTGCCAGCAGCCCTAGAATAGCGGGAGGATCCTACGAGCAGTACTTC.

This clonotype was counted many times. V usage is TRBV2 and J usage is TRBJ2-5, with a tentative D call TRBD2 (5 bases). Between the trimmed V and J ends, which lost 11 bases and 1 base, there was a span of 17 bases. This CDR3 is built from 14 residues. The germline V gene has CDR1 SNHLY and CDR2 FYNNEI. The CDR3 DNA reads as TGTGCCTGCTCCGGCGCGGGCGGCCAAGAGACCCAGTACTTC. Translated, it gives CACSGAGGQETQYF.

The chain couples TRBV3-1 to TRBJ2-1, with TRBD1 matching over 12 bases. V lost 1 base to trimming and J lost 0 bases; unmatched junction nucleotides: 7. The germline V gene has CDR1 LGHDT and CDR2 YNNKEL (reference sequence). This CDR3 is built from 19 residues. CDR3 nucleotides: TGTGCCAGCAGCCAAGCAGGGACAGGGGGCCTCAGCTCCTACAATGAGCAGTTCTTC. Amino acid sequence: CASSQAGTGGLSSYNEQFF.

This clonotype has ten or more counts. The chain is built from TRBV2 and TRBJ2-5; 12 bases are a match to TRBD2. The V segment lost 6 bases and the J segment 5 bases; nucleotides outside the gene matches: 7. The germline gives CDR1 SNHLY, CDR2 FYNNEI. The CDR3 has 15 amino acids. The CDR3 reads CASSERLAGAETQYF. The CDR3 DNA is TGTGCCAGCAGCGAGAGACTAGCGGGAGCGGAGACCCAGTACTTC.

This chain joins TRBV6-1 and TRBJ2-3; D perhaps matches TRBD2 (5 bases). Per the germline V gene, CDR1 is MNHNS and CDR2 is SASEGT. With 9 bases removed from V and 5 bases from J, the gap between germline ends came to 9 bases. The CDR3 loop spans 11 amino acids. In DNA, the CDR3 is TGTGCCAGTTCGGAGGAAGATACGCAGTATTTT. Translation: CASSEEDTQYF.

CDR3 region: CASSLEVDNSPLHF. CDR3 in DNA: TGCGCCAGCAGCTTGGAAGTAGATAATTCACCCCTCCACTTT. J is TRBJ1-6 and V is TRBV5-1, with no clear D. Trimming cost V 0 bases and J 5 bases, with 6 bases left between them. This CDR3 is 14 amino acids long. Germline-derived CDR1 and CDR2 are SGHRS and YFSETQ.

The gene calls are TRBV7-3 and TRBJ2-3, with D uncertain. The CDR3 length is 16 residues. Germline V gene data show CDR1 as SGHTA and CDR2 as FQGTGA. V dropped 5 bases and J dropped 3 bases, with 18 bases sitting between them. The CDR3 nucleotides are TGTGCCAGCAGCCGACGACACTCATTTAGAACAGATACGCAGTATTTT. Translated: CASSRRHSFRTDTQYF. Combining the CDR3 with reference TRBV7-3 and TRBJ2-3 gives the whole variable domain GAGVSQTPSNKVTEKGKYVELRCDPISGHTALYWYRQSLGQGPEFLIYFQGTGAADDSGLPNDRFFAVRPEGSVSTLKIQRTERGDSAVYLCASSRRHSFRTDTQYFGPGTRLTVL.

The gene calls are TRBV7-8 and TRBJ1-3; weak D call: TRBD1 (5 bases). The CDR3 is 17 residues long. Germline-derived CDR1 and CDR2 are SGHVS and FQNEAQ. V was clipped by 5 bases and J by 0 bases, with 17 bases between them. The CDR3 DNA reads TGTGCCAGCAGCCCAAGGGGCCCGACTAGCTCTGGAAACACCATATATTTT. Amino acids: CASSPRGPTSSGNTIYF.

This clonotype was picked up many times. This chain joins TRBV20-1 and TRBJ1-1; no clear D. Trimming left V 1 base short and J 1 base short, with 10 bases between. Germline lookup yields CDR1 DFQATT and CDR2 SNEGSKA (reference sequence). The CDR3 covers 14 residues. The CDR3: CSARVPFKNTEAFF. CDR3 sequence (DNA): TGCAGTGCTAGAGTTCCCTTCAAGAACACTGAAGCTTTCTTT.

The J gene is TRBJ2-4, the V gene TRBV27; 8 bases fit TRBD2. The length of the CDR3 is 14 residues. From germline, CDR1 is MNHEY and CDR2 SMNVEV (reference sequence). Trimming at V came to 5 bases and at J to 12 bases, leaving 12 bases not matched to a gene. CDR3 sequence: CASSDPGTREDQYF. The DNA for the CDR3 is TGTGCCAGCAGTGACCCTGGGACTAGAGAGGATCAGTACTTC.

CDR3 loop: CASRSRTVNEQYF. In DNA, the CDR3 is TGTGCCAGCCGAAGCCGGACAGTGAACGAGCAGTACTTC. The gene calls are TRBV6-1 and TRBJ2-7; possibly TRBD1 for D (6 bases). Between the trimmed V and J ends, which lost 8 bases and 5 bases, there was a span of 16 bases. The CDR3 loop spans 13 amino acids. Per the germline V gene, CDR1 is MNHNS and CDR2 is SASEGT.

Many counts were recorded for this clonotype. V and J are TRBV12-3 or TRBV12-4 and TRBJ1-1, with no clear D. The V end lost 2 bases, the J end lost 4 bases, and 11 bases lay between the germline ends. CDR3 length: 14 amino acids. The CDR3 protein is CASSLRDLGTEAFF. As DNA, the CDR3 is TGTGCCAGCAGTTTACGGGATCTGGGCACTGAAGCTTTCTTT.

This clonotype was recorded at least ten times. J is TRBJ1-2 and V is TRBV12-3 or TRBV12-4; weak D call: TRBD1 (6 bases). Trimming cost V 7 bases and J 2 bases, with 17 bases left between them. The CDR3 runs to 15 residues. Here the CDR3 DNA reads TGTGCCAGCACCCCCCATGGGACAACAAACTATGGCTACACCTTC. It specifies CASTPHGTTNYGYTF.

This clonotype was observed many times. The rearrangement links TRBV11-2 to TRBJ2-7; no clear D gene. The CDR3 covers 13 residues. V lost 4 bases to trimming and J lost 6 bases, with 13 bases between them. Germline values: CDR1 SGHAT, CDR2 FQNNGV. The CDR3 sequence: CASSSHLGFEQYF. The CDR3 nucleotides read TGTGCCAGCAGCTCCCACCTAGGGTTCGAGCAGTACTTC.

This chain connects TRBV3-1 to TRBJ2-7; TRBD1 might be the D (5 bases). The ends were cut back, 4 bases at V and 3 bases at J, with 13 bases in the middle. The CDR3 spans 14 residues. Looked up from germline, CDR1 is LGHDT and CDR2 is YNNKEL (reference sequence). The CDR3 region is CASSPTGPDYEQYF. In nucleotides, the CDR3 is TGTGCCAGCAGCCCCACAGGACCAGACTACGAGCAGTACTTC.

This clonotype turned up a few times. The chain carries TRBV6-1 and TRBJ2-1, with no clear D. The CDR3 totals 16 residues. Germline CDR1 MNHNS, CDR2 SASEGT. V lost 2 bases and J 5 bases, leaving 16 bases between the germline ends. CDR3 protein: CASSEIWADQNNEQFF. Written as DNA, the CDR3 is TGTGCCAGCAGTGAAATTTGGGCAGACCAGAACAATGAGCAGTTCTTC.

In the case of this clonotype: This clone may be a read error of a much larger clone one base away. The chain recombines TRBV12-3 or TRBV12-4 with TRBJ1-1; the D is unclear. Trimming pared 2 bases from V and 3 bases from J, leaving 7 bases between. This CDR3 contains 13 residues. CDR3 region: CASSLIVDTEAFF. In DNA, the CDR3 is TGTGCCAGCAGTTTAATAGTGGACACTGAAGCTTTCTTT.

This clonotype was seen repeatedly, ten times or more. The rearrangement uses TRBV6-1 and TRBJ2-3; 11 nucleotides agree with TRBD2. Unmatched junction bases numbered 7, after V lost 6 bases and J lost 5 bases. The CDR3 sequence is 15 residues long. Germline values: CDR1 MNHNS, CDR2 SASEGT. CDR3: CASRGLAVGGDTQYF. CDR3 nucleotides: TGTGCCAGCAGGGGACTAGCGGTCGGGGGAGATACGCAGTATTTT.

The V call is TRBV12-3 or TRBV12-4, the J call TRBJ2-6; no clear D. The CDR3 sequence is 15 residues long. V lost 8 bases, J lost 0 bases, and 11 bases lay in between. CDR3 sequence (DNA): TGTGCCAGCTCAGCAACCGCCTCTGGGGCCAACGTCCTGACTTTC. Amino acids: CASSATASGANVLTF.

The rearrangement links TRBV6-4 to TRBJ2-7, with 9 bases lining up with TRBD1. The V gene's germline CDR1 is MRHNA and CDR2 SNTAGT. V trimming: 3 bases; J trimming: 2 bases; junction bases outside the gene matches: 5. This CDR3 is 15 amino acids long. The CDR3 DNA sequence: TGTGCCAGCAGTGAGTCCCGACAGGGGGCCTACGAGCAGTACTTC. This sequence encodes CASSESRQGAYEQYF.

The V call is TRBV5-6, the J call TRBJ2-1; 10 positions match TRBD2. Germline V gene data show CDR1 as SGHDT and CDR2 as YYEEEE. There are 16 residues in the CDR3. The J segment lost 9 bases and the V segment lost 2 bases, leaving 11 bases of the junction unmatched. CDR3 nucleotide sequence: TGTGCCAGCAGCTTCTTCGAAGCGGGAGGGCCGGGTGAGCAGTTCTTC. Translated, it gives CASSFFEAGGPGEQFF.

This clonotype was found a few times. The CDR3 protein is CASSEGLAEYNEQFF. CDR3 coding DNA: TGTGCCAGCAGTGAAGGACTAGCGGAATACAATGAGCAGTTCTTC. V is TRBV2 and J is TRBJ2-1; 9 bases match TRBD2. The V segment lost 1 base and the J segment 4 bases; nucleotides outside the gene matches: 2. Germline values: CDR1 SNHLY, CDR2 FYNNEI. This CDR3 has 15 residues.

This clonotype has a handful of counts. The chain joins TRBV20-1 to TRBJ2-2; possibly TRBD2 for D (5 bases). Trimming left V 3 bases short and J 0 bases short, with 8 bases between. From germline, CDR1 is DFQATT and CDR2 SNEGSKA (reference sequence). The CDR3 sequence is 14 residues long. The CDR3 coding sequence is TGCAGTGCTAGCTGGACTTCGAACACCGGGGAGCTGTTTTTT. This codes for CSASWTSNTGELFF.

Written as DNA, the CDR3 is TGTGCCAGCAGCTTAGGAACGACAGGGGGCGCCAAAGATACGCAGTATTTT. This encodes CASSLGTTGGAKDTQYF. The chain is built from TRBV11-1 and TRBJ2-3; the match to TRBD1 covers 10 bases. Trimming took 1 base from V and 5 from J; bases not matched to a gene: 9. CDR3 length: 17 residues. Germline V lookup: CDR1 SGHAT, CDR2 FQDESV (reference sequence).

This clonotype was seen a handful of times. The CDR3: CSAVKQYEQYF. CDR3 coding DNA: TGCAGTGCTGTCAAACAATACGAGCAGTACTTC. This sequence joins TRBV20-1 and TRBJ2-7, with D unclear. From germline, CDR1 is DFQATT and CDR2 SNEGSKA (reference sequence). With 5 bases removed from V and 4 bases from J, the gap between germline ends came to 9 bases. The CDR3 covers 11 residues.